This is a list of T cell receptor beta chains from one sample in a study of T-cell reconstitution after alpha-beta-depleted transplantation in children. TCRdb independently ran MiXCR on the PCR reads; one entry per CDR3 protein. The data show hundreds of thousands of distinct CDR3 sequences, 15% to 20% seen once. The material sequenced was PBMCs from the stem cell graft donor, taken from the stem cell graft. These receptors all come from a human donor who donated a stem cell graft to a child with acute myeloid leukemia. The CDR3 runs from the conserved cysteine through the conserved F or W. D genes are given only for firm matches. Only some rows state a clone size, as once, few, many or a class for expanded clones.

D gene: .; CDR3 length: 15; clone size: many; V gene: TRBV20-1; J gene: TRBJ2-7; CDR3 protein: CSASKGQLGPYEQYF; CDR3 DNA: TGCAGTGCCTCCAAAGGACAGTTAGGGCCCTACGAGCAGTACTTC
D gene: .; CDR3 length: 13; clone size: .; V gene: TRBV24-1; J gene: TRBJ1-1; CDR3 protein: CATSERENTEAFF; CDR3 DNA: TGTGCCACCAGTGAACGGGAGAACACTGAAGCTTTCTTT
D gene: .; CDR3 length: 15; clone size: .; V gene: TRBV5-5; J gene: TRBJ2-2; CDR3 protein: CASSLRTFSAGELFF; CDR3 DNA: TGTGCCAGCAGCCTCAGGACTTTTTCGGCCGGGGAGCTGTTTTTT
D gene: .; CDR3 length: 11; clone size: few; V gene: TRBV7-2; J gene: TRBJ2-1; CDR3 protein: CASRYHNEQFF; CDR3 DNA: TGTGCCAGCAGATACCACAATGAGCAGTTCTTC
D gene: .; CDR3 length: 14; clone size: .; V gene: TRBV20-1; J gene: TRBJ1-1; CDR3 protein: CSAPRGRVNAEAFF; CDR3 DNA: TGCAGTGCTCCCCGGGGCAGGGTGAACGCTGAAGCTTTCTTT
D gene: .; CDR3 length: 14; clone size: .; V gene: TRBV7-8; J gene: TRBJ1-5; CDR3 protein: CASSLETGIEPQHF; CDR3 DNA: TGTGCCAGCAGCTTAGAAACTGGGATAGAGCCCCAGCATTTT
D gene: .; CDR3 length: 14; clone size: once; V gene: TRBV7-2; J gene: TRBJ1-5; CDR3 protein: CATAGRGSNQPQHF; CDR3 DNA: TGTGCCACCGCAGGAAGAGGTAGCAATCAGCCCCAGCATTTT
D gene: .; CDR3 length: 16; clone size: few; V gene: TRBV20-1; J gene: TRBJ2-2; CDR3 protein: CSATASGQPNTGELFF; CDR3 DNA: TGCAGTGCTACCGCCTCCGGGCAGCCGAACACCGGGGAGCTGTTTTTT
D gene: .; CDR3 length: 16; clone size: .; V gene: TRBV7-2; J gene: TRBJ2-5; CDR3 protein: CASSQERGRVWETQYF; CDR3 DNA: TGTGCCAGCAGCCAAGAAAGGGGGAGGGTATGGGAGACCCAGTACTTC
D gene: .; CDR3 length: 13; clone size: many; V gene: TRBV6-2/TRBV6-3; J gene: TRBJ1-2; CDR3 protein: CASSPRTVGGYTF; CDR3 DNA: TGTGCCAGCAGTCCCAGGACAGTCGGCGGCTACACCTTC
D gene: .; CDR3 length: 16; clone size: .; V gene: TRBV5-1; J gene: TRBJ2-1; CDR3 protein: CASSLDYPSSYNEQFF; CDR3 DNA: TGCGCCAGCAGCTTGGACTACCCGAGCTCCTACAATGAGCAGTTCTTC
D gene: .; CDR3 length: 13; clone size: .; V gene: TRBV12-3/TRBV12-4; J gene: TRBJ1-5; CDR3 protein: CASSLGGQQPQHF; CDR3 DNA: TGTGCCAGCAGTTTGGGGGGTCAACAGCCCCAGCATTTT